These T cell receptor beta chains were read from a single sample in a study of lymphopenia after photon versus proton radiotherapy. The data were produced by immunoSEQ multiplex PCR, yet TCRdb's version contains in-frame clones alone and is incomplete. The table records about 40,000 clones, around 83% of them present only once. Sequences were derived from peripheral blood, sampled from a patient treated with proton-based radiotherapy. The receptors were sampled from a woman aged 70-85 years with pancreatic cancer. Both conserved end residues are part of each CDR3. Fields, in order: V gene, D gene, J gene, clone size, CDR3 protein, CDR3 DNA. The D gene is left open where the match is weak. Size is stated for part of the rows, as once, few or many counts, or as a class when the clone is expanded.

>TRBV15|-|TRBJ2-7|-
CATSVGRQVFDEQYF
TGTGCCACCAGCGTGGGAAGGCAGGTTTTCGACGAGCAGTACTTC
>TRBV28|TRBD1|TRBJ2-1|-
CASETIDRGTGEQFF
TGTGCCAGCGAAACGATAGACAGGGGGACGGGAGAGCAGTTCTTC
>TRBV7-2|-|TRBJ2-6|-
CASKPSASSGANVLTF
TGTGCCAGCAAGCCTAGCGCAAGCTCTGGGGCCAACGTCCTGACTTTC
>TRBV5-8|-|TRBJ2-3|few
CASSFALALTDTQYF
TGTGCCAGCAGCTTTGCTTTAGCTTTGACAGATACGCAGTATTTT
>TRBV7-9|TRBD1|TRBJ1-4|few
CASSPPIGDRGDVLFF
TGTGCCAGCAGCCCCCCTATCGGGGACAGGGGTGATGTGCTGTTTTTT
>TRBV10-3|-|TRBJ1-6|-
CAISDLEGFNSPLHF
TGTGCCATCAGTGATCTGGAGGGGTTCAATTCACCCCTCCACTTT
>TRBV11-3|TRBD2|TRBJ2-1|-
CASSSGTSGSRNEQFF
TGTGCCAGCAGCTCGGGGACTAGCGGGAGTAGGAATGAGCAGTTCTTC
>TRBV14|-|TRBJ2-5|once
CASSREGALAQKETQYF
TGTGCCAGCAGTCGCGAAGGGGCCCTCGCACAGAAAGAGACCCAGTACTTC
>TRBV7-6|TRBD1|TRBJ2-2|-
CASSKGQSNTGELFF
TGTGCCAGCAGCAAGGGACAGTCGAACACCGGGGAGCTGTTTTTT
>TRBV9|-|TRBJ2-3|-
CASSAALGGGSTDTQYF
TGTGCCAGCAGCGCCGCGCTAGGAGGAGGCAGCACAGATACGCAGTATTTT
>TRBV5-1|-|TRBJ1-1|once
CASSRQTALNTEAFF
TGCGCCAGCAGCCGGCAGACAGCCCTGAACACTGAAGCTTTCTTT
>TRBV5-4|-|TRBJ1-3|once
CASSFYGSGNTIYF
TGTGCCAGCAGCTTTTATGGTTCTGGAAACACCATATATTTT
>TRBV19|-|TRBJ2-2|-
CAMQGNTGELFF
TGTGCCATGCAGGGGAACACCGGGGAGCTGTTTTTT
>TRBV7-9|-|TRBJ2-3|-
CASSSGTDTQYF
TGTGCCAGCAGCTCCGGGACAGATACGCAGTATTTT
>TRBV9|-|TRBJ1-1|-
CASSGGTGTTIEAFF
TGTGCCAGCAGCGGAGGAACGGGGACCACGATCGAAGCTTTCTTT
>TRBV6-1|-|TRBJ1-1|-
CASSEAGSEAFF
TGTGCCAGCAGTGAAGCGGGGAGTGAAGCTTTCTTT
>TRBV6-5|-|TRBJ1-1|-
CASRALLNTEAFF
TGTGCCAGCAGAGCATTGCTGAACACTGAAGCTTTCTTT
>TRBV19|TRBD2|TRBJ2-3|-
CASSPGLAGPTLDTQYF
TGTGCCAGTAGTCCAGGACTAGCGGGGCCAACATTGGATACGCAGTATTTT
>TRBV28|-|TRBJ1-5|-
CASSLSYPPQHF
TGTGCCAGCAGTTTAAGTTATCCGCCCCAGCATTTT
>TRBV7-3|-|TRBJ2-2|-
CASSRLGTSNTGELFF
TGTGCCAGCAGCCGGTTAGGGACTTCGAACACCGGGGAGCTGTTTTTT
>TRBV6-6|-|TRBJ1-1|-
CASIMGNTEAFF
TGTGCCAGCATAATGGGGAACACTGAAGCTTTCTTT
>TRBV28|TRBD1|TRBJ1-3|-
CASSLRTGLGNTIYF
TGTGCCAGCAGTTTACGGACAGGGCTTGGAAACACCATATATTTT
>TRBV27|-|TRBJ2-6|-
CASSSSTNRASGANVLTF
TGTGCCAGCAGTTCATCAACCAACAGGGCGTCAGGGGCCAACGTCCTGACTTTC
>TRBV28|-|TRBJ2-2|-
CASSLGSWNTGELFF
TGTGCCAGCAGTTTGGGGTCTTGGAACACCGGGGAGCTGTTTTTT
>TRBV7-9|-|TRBJ1-1|-
CASSPQDGAQRAFF
TGTGCCAGCAGCCCCCAGGACGGGGCGCAGCGAGCTTTCTTT
>TRBV14|TRBD2|TRBJ2-4|few
CASSQGGTSGNIQYF
TGTGCCAGCAGCCAAGGGGGGACTAGCGGAAACATTCAGTACTTC
>TRBV6-1|-|TRBJ2-3|-
CASIPGTTSTDTQYF
TGTGCCAGCATCCCCGGGACGACTAGCACAGATACGCAGTATTTT
>TRBV4-3|-|TRBJ1-1|-
CASSQERGVIMNTEAFF
TGCGCCAGCAGCCAAGAACGGGGGGTTATCATGAACACTGAAGCTTTCTTT
>TRBV9|TRBD2|TRBJ2-1|-
CASSPSGSVGNEQFF
TGTGCCAGCAGCCCTAGCGGGAGTGTGGGGAATGAGCAGTTCTTC
>TRBV18|TRBD1|TRBJ2-6|-
CASSRQGTSGANVLTF
TGTGCCAGCTCACGACAGGGAACATCTGGGGCCAACGTCCTGACTTTC
>TRBV2|-|TRBJ1-1|-
CASSEAVLQGSAFF
TGTGCCAGCAGTGAAGCGGTACTTCAGGGATCGGCTTTCTTT
>TRBV28|-|TRBJ2-1|-
CASSRQGGRGNEQFF
TGTGCCAGCAGTCGACAGGGAGGTAGGGGTAATGAGCAGTTCTTC
>TRBV10-1|-|TRBJ2-7|once
CASSDWDIDRLASYEQYF
TGCGCCAGCAGTGATTGGGACATCGATCGCCTCGCTTCCTACGAGCAGTACTTC
>TRBV27|-|TRBJ2-7|-
CASSRLTTRGYEQYF
TGTGCCAGCAGCCGGCTAACAACACGGGGATACGAGCAGTACTTC
>TRBV6-5|-|TRBJ1-2|-
CASSPRTPNYGYTF
TGTGCCAGCAGCCCAAGGACACCTAACTATGGCTACACCTTC
>TRBV9|-|TRBJ2-1|once
CASSGSPRGLGNEQFF
TGTGCCAGCAGCGGTTCCCCTAGGGGTTTAGGCAATGAGCAGTTCTTC
>TRBV4-2|-|TRBJ2-5|-
CASSQDTETQYF
TGTGCCAGCAGCCAAGATACAGAGACCCAGTACTTC
>TRBV19|TRBD1|TRBJ1-6|few
CASHRGQGPNSPLHF
TGTGCCAGTCACCGGGGACAGGGACCTAATTCACCCCTCCACTTT
>TRBV19|TRBD1|TRBJ1-3|-
CASSRPSTGTGSALSGNTIYF
TGTGCCAGTAGTAGGCCATCGACCGGGACAGGGTCTGCCTTATCTGGAAACACCATATATTTT
>TRBV19|-|TRBJ1-3|once
CASTPTDSGNTIYF
TGTGCCAGTACCCCGACAGACTCTGGAAACACCATATATTTT